This T cell receptor beta chain was sequenced during a study of shared clonotypes between healthy human individuals. Libraries were prepared by immunoSEQ multiplex PCR; TCRdb keeps only in-frame clonotypes and omits some of them. The table records 1,500,000 or so clones, 96% of them present only once. The split of CD4+ cells yielded CD45RA+ naive and CD45RA-negative memory subsets. Study-wide results and limits: Exclusively blood specimens were collected; tissue repertoires likely differ.

This CDR3 region has 13 residues. Germline V lookup: CDR1 LGHNA, CDR2 YSLEER. The germline V and J ends were trimmed by 1 base and 8 bases, with 9 bases remaining between them. For this clone: Its specificity is unknown.

What was sequenced was naive CD4+ T cells sorted from blood. Subset denoted: CD45RA+ positively selected. The receptor's source is a man aged 25 to 40 in good health. The V call is TRBV4-3, the J call TRBJ2-1; D is undetermined. CDR3 DNA: TGCGCCAGCAGCCAAGGTTTTGTCGATGAGCAGTTCTTC. Protein product: CASSQGFVDEQFF.